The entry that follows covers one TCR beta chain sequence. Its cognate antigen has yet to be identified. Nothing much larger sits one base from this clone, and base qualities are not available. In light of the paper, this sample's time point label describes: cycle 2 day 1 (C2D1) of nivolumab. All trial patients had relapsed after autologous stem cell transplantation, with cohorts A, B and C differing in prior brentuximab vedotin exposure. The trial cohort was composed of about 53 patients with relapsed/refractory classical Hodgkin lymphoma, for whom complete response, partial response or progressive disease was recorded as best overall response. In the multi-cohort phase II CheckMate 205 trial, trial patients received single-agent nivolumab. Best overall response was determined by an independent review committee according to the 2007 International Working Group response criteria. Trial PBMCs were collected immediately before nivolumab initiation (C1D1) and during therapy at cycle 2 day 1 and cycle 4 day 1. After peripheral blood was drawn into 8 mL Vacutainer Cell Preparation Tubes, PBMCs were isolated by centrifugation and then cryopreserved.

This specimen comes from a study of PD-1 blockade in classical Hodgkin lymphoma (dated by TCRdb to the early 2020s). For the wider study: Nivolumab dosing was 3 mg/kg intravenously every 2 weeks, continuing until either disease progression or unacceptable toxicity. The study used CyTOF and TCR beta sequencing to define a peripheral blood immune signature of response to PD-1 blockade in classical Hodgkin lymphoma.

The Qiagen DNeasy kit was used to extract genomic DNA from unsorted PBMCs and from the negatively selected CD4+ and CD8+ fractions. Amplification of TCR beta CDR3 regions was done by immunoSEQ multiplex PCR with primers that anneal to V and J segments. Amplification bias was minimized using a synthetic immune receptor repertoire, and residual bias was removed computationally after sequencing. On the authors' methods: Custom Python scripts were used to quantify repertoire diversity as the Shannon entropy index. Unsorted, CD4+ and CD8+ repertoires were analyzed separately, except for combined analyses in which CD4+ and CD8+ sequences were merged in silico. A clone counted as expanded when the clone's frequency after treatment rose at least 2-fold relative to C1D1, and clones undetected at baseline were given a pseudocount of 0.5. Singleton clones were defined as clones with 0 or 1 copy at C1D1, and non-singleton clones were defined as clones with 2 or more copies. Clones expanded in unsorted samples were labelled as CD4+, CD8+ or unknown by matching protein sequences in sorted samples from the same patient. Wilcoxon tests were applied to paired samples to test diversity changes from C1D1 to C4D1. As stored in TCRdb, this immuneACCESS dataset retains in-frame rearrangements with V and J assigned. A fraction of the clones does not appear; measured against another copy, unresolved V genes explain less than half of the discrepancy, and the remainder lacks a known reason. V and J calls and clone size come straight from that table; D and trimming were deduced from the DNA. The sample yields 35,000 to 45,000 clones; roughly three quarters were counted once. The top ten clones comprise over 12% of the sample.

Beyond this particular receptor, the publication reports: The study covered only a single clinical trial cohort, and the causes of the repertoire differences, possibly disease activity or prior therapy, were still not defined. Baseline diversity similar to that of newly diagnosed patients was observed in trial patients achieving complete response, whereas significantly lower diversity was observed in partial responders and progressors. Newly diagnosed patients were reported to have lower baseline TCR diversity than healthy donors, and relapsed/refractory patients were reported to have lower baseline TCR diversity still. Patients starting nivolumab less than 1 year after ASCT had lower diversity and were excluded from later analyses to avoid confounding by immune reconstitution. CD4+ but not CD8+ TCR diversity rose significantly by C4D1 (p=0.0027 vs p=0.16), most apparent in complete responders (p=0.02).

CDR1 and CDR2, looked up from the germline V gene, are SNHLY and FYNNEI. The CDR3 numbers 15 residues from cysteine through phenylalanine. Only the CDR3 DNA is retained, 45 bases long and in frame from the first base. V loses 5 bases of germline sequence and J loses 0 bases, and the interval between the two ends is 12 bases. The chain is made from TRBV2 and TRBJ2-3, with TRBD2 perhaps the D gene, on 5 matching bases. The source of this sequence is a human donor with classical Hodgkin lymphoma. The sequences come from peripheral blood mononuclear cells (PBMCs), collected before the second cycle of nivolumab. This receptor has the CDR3 CASSWLAASTDTQYF. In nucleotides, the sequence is TGTGCCAGCAGTTGGCTAGCAGCTAGCACAGATACGCAGTATTTT.